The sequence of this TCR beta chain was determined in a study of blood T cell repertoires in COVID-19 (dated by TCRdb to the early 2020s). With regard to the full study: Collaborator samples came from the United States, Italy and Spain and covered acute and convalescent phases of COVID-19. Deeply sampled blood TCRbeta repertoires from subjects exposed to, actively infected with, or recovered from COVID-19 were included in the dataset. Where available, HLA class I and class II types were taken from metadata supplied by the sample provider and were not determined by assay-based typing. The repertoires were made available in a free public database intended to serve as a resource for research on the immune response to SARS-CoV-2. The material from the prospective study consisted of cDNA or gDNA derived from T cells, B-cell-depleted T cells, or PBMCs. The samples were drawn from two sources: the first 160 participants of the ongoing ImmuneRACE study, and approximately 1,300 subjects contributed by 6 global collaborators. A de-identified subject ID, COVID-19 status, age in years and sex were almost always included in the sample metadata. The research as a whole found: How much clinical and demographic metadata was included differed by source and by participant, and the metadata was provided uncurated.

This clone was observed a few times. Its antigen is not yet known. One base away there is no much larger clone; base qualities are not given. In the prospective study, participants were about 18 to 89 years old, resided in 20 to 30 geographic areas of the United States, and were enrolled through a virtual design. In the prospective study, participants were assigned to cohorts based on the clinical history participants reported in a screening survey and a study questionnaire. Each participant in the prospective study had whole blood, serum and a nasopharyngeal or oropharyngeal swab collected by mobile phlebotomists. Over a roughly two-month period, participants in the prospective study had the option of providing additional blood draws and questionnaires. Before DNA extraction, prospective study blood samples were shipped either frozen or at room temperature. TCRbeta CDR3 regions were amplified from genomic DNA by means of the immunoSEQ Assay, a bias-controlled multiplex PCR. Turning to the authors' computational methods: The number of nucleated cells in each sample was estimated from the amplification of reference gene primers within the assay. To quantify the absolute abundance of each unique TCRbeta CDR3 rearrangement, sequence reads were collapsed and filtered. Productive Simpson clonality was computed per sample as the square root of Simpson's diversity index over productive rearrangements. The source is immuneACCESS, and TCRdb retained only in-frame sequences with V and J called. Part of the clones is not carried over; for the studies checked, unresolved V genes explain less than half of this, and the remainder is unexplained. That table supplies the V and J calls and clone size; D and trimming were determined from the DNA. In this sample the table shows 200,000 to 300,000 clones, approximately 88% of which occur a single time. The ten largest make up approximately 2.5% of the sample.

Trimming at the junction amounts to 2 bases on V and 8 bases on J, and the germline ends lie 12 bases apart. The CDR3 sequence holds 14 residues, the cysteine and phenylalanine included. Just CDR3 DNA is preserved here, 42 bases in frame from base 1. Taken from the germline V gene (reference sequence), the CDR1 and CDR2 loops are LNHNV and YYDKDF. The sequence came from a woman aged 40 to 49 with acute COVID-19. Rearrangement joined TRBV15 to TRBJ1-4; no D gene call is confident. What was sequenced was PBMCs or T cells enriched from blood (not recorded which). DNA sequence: TGTGCCACCAGCAGATGGGGAGTAGGGGAAAAACTGTTTTTT. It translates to CATSRWGVGEKLFF.